This T cell receptor (beta chain) was profiled in a study of CD8+CD57+ T cells in acquired aplastic anemia. Study results and caveats: About 29 sequences, all CD8+ CDR3, were shared between patients and controls. CD8+ Simpson's diversity did not differ significantly between patients and controls.

This CDR3 is built from 16 residues. Germline V gene sequence: CDR1 SGHDT, CDR2 YYEEEE. V trimming: 4 bases; J trimming: 1 base; junction bases outside the gene matches: 7. For this clonotype: Its cognate antigen is unknown.

Genomic DNA templated the TCR beta VDJ and CDR3 profiling. TCRdb independently ran MiXCR on the reads; one entry per CDR3 protein. Here the sample spans around 170,000 distinct CDR3 sequences, under 55% being singletons. The TCR originated in a human donor in good health. The V and J genes are TRBV5-6 and TRBJ1-3; 8 bases agree with TRBD1. The specimen was sorted CD4+, CD8+, or CD8+CD57+ T cells (not recorded which) from PBMCs. CDR3 bases: TGTGCCAGCAGCACAGGACAGGGAAGGTCTGGAAACACCATATATTTT. Its translation: CASSTGQGRSGNTIYF.